What follows are 14 T cell receptor beta chains derived from one specimen sequenced in a study of CD8 T cells in Susac syndrome. An input of roughly 0.5 to 1 ug of RNA was subjected to reverse transcription using random hexamers. A single record per CDR3 protein comes from TCRdb applying MiXCR to the immunoSEQ multiplex PCR reads. The sample lists some 450,000 distinct CDR3 sequences; more than 80% were seen once. The sample was CD8+ T cells from PBMCs. The receptor set was obtained from a human donor with multiple sclerosis.

The gene calls are TRBV30 and TRBJ1-5, with D possibly TRBD1 on 5 matching bases. CDR3 length: 14 amino acids. V was shortened by 8 bases and J by 4 bases, with 18 bases between the two germline ends. Germline values: CDR1 GTSNPN, CDR2 SVGIG (reference sequence). The CDR3 DNA sequence: TGTGCCCGAGGGGAAGGACGGGGAAATCAGCCCCAGCATTTT. Amino acids: CARGEGRGNQPQHF.

The J gene is TRBJ2-3, the V gene TRBV27; 10 nucleotides agree with TRBD1. J was trimmed by 5 bases and V by 7 bases; bases with no gene match: 9. The V gene's germline CDR1 is MNHEY and CDR2 SMNVEV (reference sequence). CDR3 size: 15 residues. The CDR3 coding sequence is TGTGCCAGCACCTTGACAGGGGGCGTGGGAGATACGCAGTATTTT. Translation gives CASTLTGGVGDTQYF.

The rearrangement joins TRBV4-1 to TRBJ2-2; D might be TRBD2 (5 bases). V lost 0 bases and J 1 base, leaving 12 bases between the germline ends. Germline values: CDR1 MGHRA, CDR2 YSYEKL. This CDR3 has 17 residues. The CDR3 loop reads CASSQDWAAGNTGELFF. The DNA for the CDR3 is TGCGCCAGCAGCCAAGATTGGGCGGCGGGGAACACCGGGGAGCTGTTTTTT.

V is TRBV29-1 and J is TRBJ2-7; D might be TRBD1 (5 bases). The ends were cut back, 8 bases at V and 7 bases at J, with 15 bases in the middle. The CDR3 loop spans 11 amino acids. Germline V gene data show CDR1 as SQVTM and CDR2 as ANQGSEA. The CDR3 region has the DNA TGCAGCTCACTTGAGTCAGGGGAGCAGTACTTC. Its protein is CSSLESGEQYF.

The V gene is TRBV7-9, the J gene TRBJ1-2; D not resolved. Germline V gene lookup returns CDR1 SEHNR and CDR2 FQNEAQ (reference sequence). V dropped 3 bases and J dropped 4 bases, with 15 bases sitting between them. This CDR3 comprises 15 residues. CDR3 bases: TGTGCCAGCAGCTTGGCCCAGGAGGGTCCCTATGGCTACACCTTC. This codes for CASSLAQEGPYGYTF.

This chain links TRBV27 with TRBJ2-3; no clear D. This CDR3 is 14 amino acids long. Germline assignment: CDR1 MNHEY and CDR2 SMNVEV (reference sequence). V was clipped by 4 bases and J by 1 base, with 9 bases between them. Here the CDR3 reads CASSWVGGTDTQYF. CDR3 in DNA: TGTGCCAGCAGTTGGGTTGGGGGCACAGATACGCAGTATTTT.

The chain links TRBV6-1 to TRBJ2-6, with D maybe TRBD2 (5 bases). The V and J ends lost 7 bases and 1 base respectively, with 11 bases between them. CDR3 length: 15 residues. From germline, CDR1 is MNHNS and CDR2 SASEGT. CDR3 sequence reads: CASNPSFSGANVLTF. CDR3 in DNA: TGTGCCAGCAATCCTAGCTTTTCTGGGGCCAACGTCCTGACTTTC.

This clonotype was counted a few times. V usage is TRBV6-1 and J usage is TRBJ2-1, with 15 bases aligning to TRBD2. Germline V CDR1 and CDR2: MNHNS, SASEGT. The CDR3 extends over 19 amino acids. Trimming at V came to 2 bases and at J to 7 bases, leaving 12 bases not matched to a gene. The CDR3 region has the DNA TGTGCCAGCAGTGAAACCGGACTAGCGGGAGGGGGGGACTTTAATGAGCAGTTCTTC. Translating gives CASSETGLAGGGDFNEQFF.

The gene calls are TRBV5-1 and TRBJ1-1; D is undetermined. Per germline, CDR1 SGHRS and CDR2 YFSETQ. The CDR3 length is 17 residues. Trimming pared 0 bases from V and 5 bases from J, leaving 20 bases between. The CDR3 sequence is CASSLGFGLVGYTEAFF. In DNA form, the CDR3 reads TGCGCCAGCAGCTTGGGTTTCGGTCTTGTAGGGTATACTGAAGCTTTCTTT.

V and J are TRBV15 and TRBJ2-7; D call uncertain. V dropped 3 bases and J dropped 1 base, with 10 bases sitting between them. In germline, CDR1 is LNHNV, CDR2 YYDKDF (reference sequence). The CDR3 has 14 amino acids. CDR3 sequence: CATSSVNGSYEQYF. DNA for the CDR3: TGTGCCACCAGCAGCGTGAATGGGTCCTACGAGCAGTACTTC. The full variable domain, its missing parts supplied by reference TRBV15 and TRBJ2-7, is DAMVIQNPRYQVTQFGKPVTLSCSQTLNHNVMYWYQQKSSQAPKLLFHYYDKDFNNEADTPDNFQSRRPNTSFCFLDIRSPGLGDTAMYLCATSSVNGSYEQYFGPGTRLTVT.

The CDR3 DNA reads as TGTGCCAGCAGTTTGGGCAGAGAAGCTTTCTTT. Its protein is CASSLGREAFF. The chain joins TRBV27 to TRBJ1-1, with D unclear. The V and J ends lost 3 bases and 8 bases respectively, with 7 bases between them. CDR1 and CDR2 from the germline V gene are MNHEY and SMNVEV (reference sequence). The CDR3 totals 11 residues.

The V gene is TRBV6-5, the J gene TRBJ2-3; 9 bases align to TRBD1. J gave up 0 bases and V 2 bases, and 6 bases lay outside the gene matches. Germline assignment: CDR1 MNHEY and CDR2 SVGAGI. This CDR3 region has 17 residues. The chain's CDR3 is CASSYKDRGYSTDTQYF. The DNA for the CDR3 is TGTGCCAGCAGTTACAAGGACAGGGGCTATAGCACAGATACGCAGTATTTT.

The J gene is TRBJ2-2, the V gene TRBV9, with TRBD2 matching 12 bases. V was pared by 3 bases and J by 4 bases, with 4 bases of the junction left unmatched. Per the germline V gene, CDR1 is SGDLS and CDR2 is YYNGEE. This CDR3 spans 16 amino acids. CDR3 amino acids: CASSASSGRATGELFF. The CDR3 region has the DNA TGTGCCAGCAGCGCATCTAGCGGGAGGGCCACCGGGGAGCTGTTTTTT.

As to this clonotype: A read error may produce the germline difference seen at one junction end. The chain has TRBV5-1 and TRBJ1-2; 11 bases align to TRBD1. This CDR3 comprises 14 residues. Germline CDR1 reads SGHRS; CDR2 reads YFSETQ. CDR3 residues: CASSLGQGADGYTF. The CDR3 coding sequence is TGTGCCAGCAGTTTAGGACAGGGGGCTGATGGCTACACCTTC.